This T cell receptor beta chain was identified during a study of human T cells and chemical hapten exposure. Study context: Application of 0.01% DPC to the upper back was done by patch test, with a reading at 6 days. It was small differences in pooled library volume that mainly caused per-sample TCR yields to vary.

This CDR3 is built from 12 residues. CDR1 SEHNR and CDR2 FQNEAQ come from the germline V gene (reference sequence). V shed 5 bases and J shed 5 bases, with 9 bases lying between them. This clonotype came up a few times. From the RACE reads, TCRdb called clonotypes with MiXCR, one entry per CDR3 protein. The repertoire holds 340,000 or so distinct CDR3 sequences, with around 7% as singletons. This sample's time point: patch test 1, 2 weeks after DPC sensitization. This sample's treatment: therapeutic diphenylcyclopropenone sensitization with weekly scalp DPC. Alopecia patients between 18 and 70 years old and suitable for DPC were used as donors.

This receptor was taken from a woman aged 18 to 35 with alopecia areata. Some clones in this sample may be carry-over from other donors' samples. Sequencing was performed on whole blood, taken in connection with sensitization to the hapten diphenylcyclopropenone (DPC). The chain links TRBV7-9 to TRBJ1-1; D ambiguous. The DNA for the CDR3 is TGTGCCAGCAGCGGGCAGAGGACTGAAGCTTTCTTT. This encodes CASSGQRTEAFF.